What follows describes a single T cell receptor beta chain. What this receptor recognizes is not known. Base qualities are not at hand, and no much larger clone is one base apart. This sample is part of a study of shared clonotypes between healthy human individuals (dated by TCRdb to about 2020). About the investigation overall: The cohort comprised a couple of women and a few men aged 18 to 49 years. For each donor, three plates each were used for CD4 naive and CD4 memory, two plates were used for CD8 naive, and one plate was used for CD8 memory. To estimate repertoire size and how much clonotype sharing occurs between individuals, the study deeply sequenced the blood TCR repertoires of roughly 5 healthy adults. To increase sequencing depth and limit assay-specific biases, TCR repertoire library preparation and sequencing were carried out by different laboratories using diverse techniques. Between about 0.85 and 10 billion PBMCs per donor were obtained by leukapheresis. Paper-wide results and their limitations: Only blood was sampled, and tissue TCR repertoires likely differ from those in blood. Based on pairwise subsampling, the degree of clonotype sharing among donors was expected to be affected by sequencing depth. The small number of donors limited the genetic and exposure-history diversity represented. Even with the large sequencing depth, rarefaction of the sorted-subset datasets indicated that sequencing was incomplete. Naive subsets generally had larger estimated clonotype richness than memory subsets. Compared with non-shared clonotypes, clonotypes shared by all four sorted-subset donors had higher generation probabilities. When a few donors were compared, the shared fraction of clonotypes was about 5% for naive CD4, less than 4% for naive CD8, 2.3% for memory CD4, and less than 0.45% for memory CD8.

The donors were healthy, HIV-negative adults with no recently reported acute infections or vaccinations. Every donor was a Caucasian adult residing in Nashville, Tennessee, USA. CD4+ T cells were enriched by magnetic negative selection; naive cells were then positively selected on CD45RA, and the negative fraction formed the memory subset. Blood was obtained by leukapheresis, after which PBMCs were separated by Ficoll-Histopaque density gradient centrifugation and cryopreserved in liquid nitrogen vapor phase. Analytical flow cytometry was used to check the purity and quantity of every magnetically sorted T cell population. From each sorted fraction, genomic DNA was isolated and quantified by UV absorbance on a Nanodrop 2000c. Using the deep immunoSEQ assay, TCR CDR3 regions were amplified from genomic DNA by multiplex PCR. Genomic DNA extracted from each cell subset was distributed evenly over all wells of several immunoSEQ 96-well plates, and each plate served as one replicate. Each replicate PCR for sorted subsets received roughly 0.2 ug genomic DNA, equal to roughly 30,000 T cell genomes. Purified libraries were measured with a Qubit 3.0 fluorometer, size-checked on a Bioanalyzer 2100, and measured again with the KAPA Library Quantification kit. Each immunoSEQ 96-well plate was sequenced on its own single-read 150-cycle Illumina NextSeq 550 flow cell. On the study's bioinformatics: The immunoSEQ output contained only junctional sequences without quality scores, so filtering could not match that applied to full-length reads. Sequences were annotated with PyIR, a Python wrapper for IgBLAST v1.9, using IMGT germline references to assign V/J genes and CDR3. Any read was removed if the V/J assignment was weak (E-value above 1e-6), the CDR3 was missing, or the read contained stop codons, out-of-frame junctions, or ambiguous translated residues. V3J clonotypes were defined as sequences sharing the same inferred V gene, J gene, and CDR3 amino acid sequence. Percentage overlap between repertoires was calculated by dividing the number of shared unique clonotypes by the size of the smaller repertoire. Richness of each repertoire was evaluated using RTK rarefaction, the Chao1 estimator, and Recon v2.1 estimates of unobserved clonotypes. OLGA was used to compute generation probabilities for all TCRbeta clonotypes that the gDNA method yielded from a few donors. TCRdb took this table from immuneACCESS and kept in-frame rearrangements with V and J called. Such tables lack part of the clones; where checked against another copy, unresolved V genes explain under half of the gap, and the rest is unexplained. V, J and clone size are those of that table, while D and trimming were read from the DNA. The sample table lists roughly 650,000 clones, less than 98% of them with a count of one. Jointly, the top ten make up approximately 0.057% of the sample.

Material for sequencing was naive CD4+ T cells sorted from blood. According to the study, the label for this sample's cell subset or site signals: CD45RA+ positively selected. This sequence was found in a woman in her 30s in good health.

This receptor has the CDR3 CASSLTHRGSRGYTF. The nucleotide sequence reads TGTGCCAGCAGCCTTACCCACAGGGGGTCGCGTGGCTACACCTTC. The chain is assembled from TRBV7-2 and TRBJ1-2, and TRBD1 aligns with 8 junction nucleotides. V loses 5 bases at its end and J loses 7 bases; junction bases beyond the gene matches: 12. The CDR3 has 15 amino acids, counting the end cysteine and phenylalanine. Just the 45-base CDR3 DNA is kept, in frame starting at base 1. According to the germline V gene, CDR1 reads SGHTA and CDR2 reads FQGNSA.